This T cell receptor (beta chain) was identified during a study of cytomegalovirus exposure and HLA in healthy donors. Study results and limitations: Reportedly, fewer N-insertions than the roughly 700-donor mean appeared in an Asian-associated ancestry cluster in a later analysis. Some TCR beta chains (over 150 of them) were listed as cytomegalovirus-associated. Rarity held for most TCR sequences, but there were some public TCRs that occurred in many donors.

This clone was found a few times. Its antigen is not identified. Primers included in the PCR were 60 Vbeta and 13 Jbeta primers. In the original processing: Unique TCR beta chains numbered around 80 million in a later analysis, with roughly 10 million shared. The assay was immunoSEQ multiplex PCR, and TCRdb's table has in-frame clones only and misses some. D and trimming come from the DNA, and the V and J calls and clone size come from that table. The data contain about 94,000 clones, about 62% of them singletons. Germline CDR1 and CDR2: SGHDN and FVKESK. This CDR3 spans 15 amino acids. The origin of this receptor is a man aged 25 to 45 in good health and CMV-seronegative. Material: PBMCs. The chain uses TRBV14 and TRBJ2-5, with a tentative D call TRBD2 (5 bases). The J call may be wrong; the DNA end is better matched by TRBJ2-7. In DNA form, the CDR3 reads TGTGCCAGCAGCCAAGGAAGCGGATTCTCCTACGAGCAGTACTTC. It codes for CASSQGSGFSYEQYF.